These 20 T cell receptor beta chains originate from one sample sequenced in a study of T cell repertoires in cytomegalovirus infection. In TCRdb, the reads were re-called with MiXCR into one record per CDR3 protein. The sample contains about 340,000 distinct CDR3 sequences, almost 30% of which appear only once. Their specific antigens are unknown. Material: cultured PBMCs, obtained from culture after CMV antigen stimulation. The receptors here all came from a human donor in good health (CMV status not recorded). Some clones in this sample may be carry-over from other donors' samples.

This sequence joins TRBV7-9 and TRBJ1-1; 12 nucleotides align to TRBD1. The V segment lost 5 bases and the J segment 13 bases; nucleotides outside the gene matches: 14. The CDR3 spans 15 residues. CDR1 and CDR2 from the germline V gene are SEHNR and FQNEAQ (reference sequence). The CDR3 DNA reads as TGTGCCAGCAGCCCCTTCTCCCCCGGGACAGGGGGCGTTTTCTTT. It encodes CASSPFSPGTGGVFF.

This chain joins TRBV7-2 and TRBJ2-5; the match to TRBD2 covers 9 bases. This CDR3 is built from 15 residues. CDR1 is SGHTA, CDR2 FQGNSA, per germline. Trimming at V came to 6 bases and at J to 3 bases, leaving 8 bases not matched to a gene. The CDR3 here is CASRLHAGGEETQYF. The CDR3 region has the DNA TGTGCCAGCAGATTACATGCGGGAGGGGAAGAGACCCAGTACTTC.

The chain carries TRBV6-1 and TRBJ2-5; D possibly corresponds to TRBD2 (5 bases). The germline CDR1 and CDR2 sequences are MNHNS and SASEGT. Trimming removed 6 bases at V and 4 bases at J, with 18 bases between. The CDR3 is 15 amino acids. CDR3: CASSRTSSEAETQYF. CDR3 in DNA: TGTGCCAGCAGCAGGACTTCCTCCGAAGCAGAGACCCAGTACTTC.

DNA for the CDR3: TGTGCCAGCTCAATCTCACCACGTATGAAGACCCAGTACTTC. Protein: CASSISPRMKTQYF. This chain uses TRBV18 with TRBJ2-5; D remains unclear. The CDR3 is made up of 14 amino acids. Germline CDR1 and CDR2: KGHSH and LQKENI. The ends were cut back, 5 bases at V and 6 bases at J, with 16 bases in the middle.

The CDR3 region has the DNA TGCAGCGTAGGGGGCGGGAGAGATACGCAGTATTTT. This sequence encodes CSVGGGRDTQYF. The rearrangement links TRBV29-1 to TRBJ2-3; the D gene could be TRBD1 or TRBD2 (7 bases each). Germline CDR1 SQVTM, CDR2 ANQGSEA. The CDR3 runs to 12 residues. The ends were cut back, 6 bases at V and 5 bases at J, with 12 bases in the middle.

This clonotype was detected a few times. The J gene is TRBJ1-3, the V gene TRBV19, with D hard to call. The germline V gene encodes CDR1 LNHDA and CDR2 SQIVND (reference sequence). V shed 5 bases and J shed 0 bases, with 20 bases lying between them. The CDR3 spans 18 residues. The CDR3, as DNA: TGTGCCAGTAGTGCCCGAGCGTCCCGAACTCACTCTGGAAACACCATATATTTT. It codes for CASSARASRTHSGNTIYF. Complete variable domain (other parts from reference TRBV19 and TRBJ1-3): DGGITQSPKYLFRKEGQNVTLSCEQNLNHDAMYWYRQDPGQGLRLIYYSQIVNDFQKGDIAEGYSVSREKKESFPLTVTSAQKNPTAFYLCASSARASRTHSGNTIYFGEGSWLTVV.

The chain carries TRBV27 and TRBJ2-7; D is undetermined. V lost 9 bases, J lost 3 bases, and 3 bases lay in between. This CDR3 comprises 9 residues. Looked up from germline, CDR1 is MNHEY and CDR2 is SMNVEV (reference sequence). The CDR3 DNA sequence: TGTGCCAGGGACTACGAGCAGTACTTC. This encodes CARDYEQYF.

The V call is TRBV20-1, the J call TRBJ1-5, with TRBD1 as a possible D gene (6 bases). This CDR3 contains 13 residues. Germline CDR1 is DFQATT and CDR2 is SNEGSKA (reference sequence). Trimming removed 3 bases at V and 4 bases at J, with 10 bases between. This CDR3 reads CSARRGVNQPQHF. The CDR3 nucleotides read TGCAGTGCTAGGAGGGGGGTTAATCAGCCCCAGCATTTT.

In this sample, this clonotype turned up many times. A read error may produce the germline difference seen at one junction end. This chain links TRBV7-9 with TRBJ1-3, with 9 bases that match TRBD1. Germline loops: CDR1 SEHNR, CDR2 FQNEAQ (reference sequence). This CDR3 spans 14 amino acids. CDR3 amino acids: CASSLPDSGDRVHF. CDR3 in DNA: TGTGCCAGCAGCTTACCGGATAGCGGGGACAGGGTCCATTTT.

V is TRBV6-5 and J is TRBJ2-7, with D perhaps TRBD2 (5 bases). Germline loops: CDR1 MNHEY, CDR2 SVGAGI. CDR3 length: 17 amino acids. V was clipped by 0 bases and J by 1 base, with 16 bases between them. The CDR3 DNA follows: TGTGCCAGCAGTTACTCGAGGCGTAGCGCCCCTTCCTACGAGCAGTACTTC. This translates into CASSYSRRSAPSYEQYF.

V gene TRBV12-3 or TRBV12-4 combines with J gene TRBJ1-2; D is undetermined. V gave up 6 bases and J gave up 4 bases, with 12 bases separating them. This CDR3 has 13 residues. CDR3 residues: CASSSRDRYGYTF. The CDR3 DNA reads TGTGCCAGCAGCTCGCGGGATCGCTATGGCTACACCTTC.

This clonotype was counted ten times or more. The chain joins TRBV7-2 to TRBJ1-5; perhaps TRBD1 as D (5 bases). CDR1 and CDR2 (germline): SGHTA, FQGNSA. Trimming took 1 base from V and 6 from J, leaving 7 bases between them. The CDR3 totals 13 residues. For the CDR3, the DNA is TGTGCCAGCAGCTTAGAGGGGAGTCAGCCCCAGCATTTT. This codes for CASSLEGSQPQHF.

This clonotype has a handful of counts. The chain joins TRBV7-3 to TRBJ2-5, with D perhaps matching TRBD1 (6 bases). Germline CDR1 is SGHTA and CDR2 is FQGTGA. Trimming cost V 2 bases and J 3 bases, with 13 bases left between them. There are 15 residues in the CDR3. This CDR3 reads CASSLQGRREETQYF. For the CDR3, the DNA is TGTGCCAGCAGCTTACAGGGGCGCAGAGAAGAGACCCAGTACTTC.

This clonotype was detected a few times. The CDR3 DNA is TGTGCCAGCAGCCAAGGGGGGCCTTATAGCAATCAGCCCCAGCATTTT. This encodes CASSQGGPYSNQPQHF. J is TRBJ1-5 and V is TRBV14; TRBD1 is a possible D gene (6 bases). Trimming took 1 base from V and 0 from J, leaving 10 bases between them. Per the germline V gene, CDR1 is SGHDN and CDR2 is FVKESK. The CDR3 is 16 amino acids.

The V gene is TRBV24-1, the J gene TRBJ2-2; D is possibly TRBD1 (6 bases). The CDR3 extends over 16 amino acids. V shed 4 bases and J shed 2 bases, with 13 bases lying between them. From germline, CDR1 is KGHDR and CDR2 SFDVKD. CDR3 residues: CATSDSGAPNTGELFF. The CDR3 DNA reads TGTGCCACCAGTGACTCAGGGGCACCCAACACCGGGGAGCTGTTTTTT.

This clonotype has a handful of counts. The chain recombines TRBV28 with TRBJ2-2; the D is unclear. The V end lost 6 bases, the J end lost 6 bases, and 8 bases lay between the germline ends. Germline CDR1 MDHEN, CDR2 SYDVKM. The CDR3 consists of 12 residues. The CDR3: CASRETAGELFF. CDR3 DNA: TGTGCCAGCAGAGAGACGGCCGGGGAGCTGTTTTTT.

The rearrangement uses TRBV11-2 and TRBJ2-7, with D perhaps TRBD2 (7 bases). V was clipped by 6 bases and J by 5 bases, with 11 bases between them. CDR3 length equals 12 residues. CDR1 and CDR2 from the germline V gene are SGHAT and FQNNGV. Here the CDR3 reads CASSRGADEQYF. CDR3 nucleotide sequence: TGTGCCAGCAGTCGGGGGGCAGACGAGCAGTACTTC.

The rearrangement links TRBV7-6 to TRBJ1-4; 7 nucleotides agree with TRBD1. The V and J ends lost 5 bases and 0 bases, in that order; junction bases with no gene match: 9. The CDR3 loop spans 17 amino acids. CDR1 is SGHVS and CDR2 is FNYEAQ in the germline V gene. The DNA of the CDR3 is TGTGCCAGCAGCGCTAGGACAGGCCTTGCAACTAATGAAAAACTGTTTTTT. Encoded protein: CASSARTGLATNEKLFF.

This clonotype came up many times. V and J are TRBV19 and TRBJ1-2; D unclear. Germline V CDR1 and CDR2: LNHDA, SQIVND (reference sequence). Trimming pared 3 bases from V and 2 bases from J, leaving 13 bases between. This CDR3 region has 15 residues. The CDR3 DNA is TGTGCCAGTAGTATCGGAGGAGGTGGGAACTATGGCTACACCTTC. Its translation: CASSIGGGGNYGYTF.

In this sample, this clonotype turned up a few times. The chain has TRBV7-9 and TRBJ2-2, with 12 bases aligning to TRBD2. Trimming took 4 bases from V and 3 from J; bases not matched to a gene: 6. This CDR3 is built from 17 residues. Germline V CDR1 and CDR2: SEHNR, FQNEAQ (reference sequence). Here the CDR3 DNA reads TGTGCCAGCAGCTCGCCGGCTAGCGGGAGGGACACCGGGGAGCTGTTTTTT. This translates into CASSSPASGRDTGELFF.